Listed below are T cell receptor beta chains from one sample, sequenced in a study of T cells in Graves' hyperthyroidism and ophthalmopathy. MiXCR was run by TCRdb on the multiplex PCR reads, yielding one entry per CDR3 protein. Of a few hundred thousand distinct CDR3 sequences listed, just under 15% were seen once; the top ten hold 30% to 35%. The sequencing sample was made of blood. All receptors come from a woman in her twenties or thirties with Graves' hyperthyroidism. CDR3s include the opening cysteine and the closing phenylalanine or tryptophan. D genes are given only for firm matches. Some rows mark clone size as missing; the rest say once, few, many or name a class of expanded clone.

clone_size: .; j_call: TRBJ2-3; v_call: TRBV7-2; d_call: TRBD2; cdr3_nt: TGTGCCAGCAGCTTTCGGGTAGCGGGGATAACTAGCACAGATACGCAGTATTTT; cdr3_aa: CASSFRVAGITSTDTQYF
clone_size: many; j_call: TRBJ2-2; v_call: TRBV7-8; d_call: TRBD1; cdr3_nt: TGTGCCAGCAGCTTAGAGGTCTCATCCAGGGGGCGAAACACCGGGGAGCTGTTTTTT; cdr3_aa: CASSLEVSSRGRNTGELFF
clone_size: .; j_call: TRBJ2-7; v_call: TRBV11-2; d_call: .; cdr3_nt: TGTGCCAGCAGCTTAGGAGCGGGTCCCTCCTACGAGCAGTACTTC; cdr3_aa: CASSLGAGPSYEQYF
clone_size: many; j_call: TRBJ2-1; v_call: TRBV30; d_call: .; cdr3_nt: TGTGCCTGGGTCCCTTTCCCGATCGGGGATGAGCAGTTCTTC; cdr3_aa: CAWVPFPIGDEQFF
clone_size: many; j_call: TRBJ2-7; v_call: TRBV30; d_call: TRBD2; cdr3_nt: TGTGCCTGGAGAGACGGGAGGGCCTTTTCCTACGAGCAGTACTTC; cdr3_aa: CAWRDGRAFSYEQYF
clone_size: few; j_call: TRBJ2-7; v_call: TRBV5-6; d_call: .; cdr3_nt: TGTGCCAGCAGGCTTCGGCAAACCTACTCCTACGAGCAGTACTTC; cdr3_aa: CASRLRQTYSYEQYF
clone_size: .; j_call: TRBJ2-7; v_call: TRBV29-1; d_call: TRBD2; cdr3_nt: TGCAGCGTTGGGAACAGGACTAGCGGGATGGTTTACGAGCAGTACTTC; cdr3_aa: CSVGNRTSGMVYEQYF
clone_size: few; j_call: TRBJ2-5; v_call: TRBV5-1; d_call: TRBD2; cdr3_nt: TGCGCCAGCAGGACCGGGACTAGCGGGACACAAGAGACCCAGTACTTC; cdr3_aa: CASRTGTSGTQETQYF
clone_size: many; j_call: TRBJ2-7; v_call: TRBV5-1; d_call: TRBD2; cdr3_nt: TGCGCCAGCAGCTTGGAGACTAGCGGGAGAAACGAGCAGTACTTC; cdr3_aa: CASSLETSGRNEQYF
clone_size: .; j_call: TRBJ2-1; v_call: TRBV5-8; d_call: .; cdr3_nt: TGTGCCAGCAGCTTGGACCAGCGTCTCCACAATGAGCAGTTCTTC; cdr3_aa: CASSLDQRLHNEQFF
clone_size: few; j_call: TRBJ2-2; v_call: TRBV19; d_call: .; cdr3_nt: TGTGCCAGTAACATAGGTCCAGGGGTGAACACCGGGGAGCTGTTTTTT; cdr3_aa: CASNIGPGVNTGELFF
clone_size: many; j_call: TRBJ2-7; v_call: TRBV3-1; d_call: TRBD2; cdr3_nt: TGTGCCAGCAGCCATGCTAGCGGGAGGGCCTACGAGCAGTACTTC; cdr3_aa: CASSHASGRAYEQYF
clone_size: .; j_call: TRBJ2-7; v_call: TRBV20-1; d_call: TRBD1; cdr3_nt: TGCAGTGCTACGGGACAGGACTACGAGCAGTACTTC; cdr3_aa: CSATGQDYEQYF
clone_size: .; j_call: TRBJ2-7; v_call: TRBV7-6; d_call: .; cdr3_nt: TGTGCCAGCAGCTTAGGGGCGGGGCCCTACGAGCAGTACTTC; cdr3_aa: CASSLGAGPYEQYF
clone_size: .; j_call: TRBJ1-6; v_call: TRBV27; d_call: TRBD1; cdr3_nt: TGTGCCAGCGCGAACGCGGACAGGCCCTCACCCCTCCACTTT; cdr3_aa: CASANADRPSPLHF
clone_size: .; j_call: TRBJ2-6; v_call: TRBV5-1; d_call: TRBD1; cdr3_nt: TGCGCCAGCAGCCCGGGACAGGGGGCGAGAGGAGGCGTCCTGACTTTC; cdr3_aa: CASSPGQGARGGVLTF
clone_size: .; j_call: TRBJ2-7; v_call: TRBV4-1; d_call: .; cdr3_nt: TGCGCCAGCAGCCCCGGACCCCTTACCTACGAGCAGTACTTC; cdr3_aa: CASSPGPLTYEQYF
clone_size: few; j_call: TRBJ2-7; v_call: TRBV25-1; d_call: TRBD2; cdr3_nt: TGTGCCAGCAGTGACACTAGCGGGAGGTACACCTACGAGCAGTACTTC; cdr3_aa: CASSDTSGRYTYEQYF
clone_size: .; j_call: TRBJ2-1; v_call: TRBV5-1; d_call: .; cdr3_nt: TGCGCCAGCAGCTTTGTAAAGAATGAGCAGTTCTTC; cdr3_aa: CASSFVKNEQFF
clone_size: few; j_call: TRBJ1-1; v_call: TRBV6-1; d_call: TRBD1; cdr3_nt: TGTGCCAGCAGTCCAGGGGGACGTGAAGCTTTCTTT; cdr3_aa: CASSPGGREAFF
clone_size: many; j_call: TRBJ1-1; v_call: TRBV3-1; d_call: .; cdr3_nt: TGTGCCAGCAGCCAAGTGGGGGACACTGAAGCTTTCTTT; cdr3_aa: CASSQVGDTEAFF
clone_size: .; j_call: TRBJ2-3; v_call: TRBV9; d_call: TRBD2; cdr3_nt: TGTGCCACCAGCGTAGTCCCGGGAGGGAGGGGCACAGATACGCAGTATTTT; cdr3_aa: CATSVVPGGRGTDTQYF
clone_size: few; j_call: TRBJ2-7; v_call: TRBV14; d_call: .; cdr3_nt: TGTGCCAGCAGCCACCGGGCGGAGTGGGGTCCTCGCGAGCAGTACTTC; cdr3_aa: CASSHRAEWGPREQYF
clone_size: many; j_call: TRBJ2-3; v_call: TRBV6-6; d_call: TRBD2; cdr3_nt: TGTGCCAGCAGTTACTCTTGGACTAGGGTGGATACGCAGTATTTT; cdr3_aa: CASSYSWTRVDTQYF
clone_size: few; j_call: TRBJ2-7; v_call: TRBV20-1; d_call: .; cdr3_nt: TGCAGTGCTAGAGACCACGGAAACGAGCAGTACTTC; cdr3_aa: CSARDHGNEQYF
clone_size: .; j_call: TRBJ2-6; v_call: TRBV10-3; d_call: TRBD1; cdr3_nt: TGTGCCATCAGTGAGGGGACAGGGGCTGGGGCCAACGTCCTGACTTTC; cdr3_aa: CAISEGTGAGANVLTF
clone_size: many; j_call: TRBJ2-7; v_call: TRBV29-1; d_call: .; cdr3_nt: TGCAGCGTTGGCGGAGCCTACGAGCAGTACTTC; cdr3_aa: CSVGGAYEQYF
clone_size: many; j_call: TRBJ2-1; v_call: TRBV20-1; d_call: TRBD2; cdr3_nt: TGCAGTGCTAGAGATGGGGGACTAGCGGGGCACAATGAGCAGTTCTTC; cdr3_aa: CSARDGGLAGHNEQFF
clone_size: many; j_call: TRBJ2-7; v_call: TRBV7-8; d_call: .; cdr3_nt: TGTGCCAGCAGCTTAAATTTAGTGGACGCCTTCGATGAGCAGTACTTC; cdr3_aa: CASSLNLVDAFDEQYF
clone_size: many; j_call: TRBJ2-7; v_call: TRBV20-1; d_call: .; cdr3_nt: TGCAGTGCTTTAGACACCGCTTCCTACGAGCAGTACTTC; cdr3_aa: CSALDTASYEQYF
clone_size: .; j_call: TRBJ2-1; v_call: TRBV5-1; d_call: TRBD2; cdr3_nt: TGCGCCAGCAGCGGTAGCGGGGACCAAAAAGGGGAGCAGTTCTTC; cdr3_aa: CASSGSGDQKGEQFF
clone_size: many; j_call: TRBJ2-1; v_call: TRBV13; d_call: TRBD2; cdr3_nt: TGTGCCAGCAGCTTAGATGGGAGGGGTAGTTTCAATGAGCAGTTCTTC; cdr3_aa: CASSLDGRGSFNEQFF
clone_size: many; j_call: TRBJ1-2; v_call: TRBV20-1; d_call: .; cdr3_nt: TGCAGGCCAAGCGCGGGGGTGTTGAACTATGGCTACACCTTC; cdr3_aa: CRPSAGVLNYGYTF
clone_size: many; j_call: TRBJ2-7; v_call: TRBV28; d_call: .; cdr3_nt: TGTGCCAGCAATATAAGGGGCCCCAAGGGAAGCTACGAGCAGTACTTC; cdr3_aa: CASNIRGPKGSYEQYF
clone_size: .; j_call: TRBJ2-7; v_call: TRBV10-3; d_call: TRBD1; cdr3_nt: TGTGCCATCAGCCGGGACAGGGAATCCTACGAGCAGTACTTC; cdr3_aa: CAISRDRESYEQYF
clone_size: many; j_call: TRBJ2-1; v_call: TRBV5-1; d_call: .; cdr3_nt: TGCGCCAGCAGCTACGAAGGGAGGACAGCCGTCAATGAGCAGTTCTTC; cdr3_aa: CASSYEGRTAVNEQFF
clone_size: few; j_call: TRBJ2-4; v_call: TRBV20-1; d_call: .; cdr3_nt: TGCAGTGCTAGAAAGGGGGGAGGTAAAAACATTCAGTACTTC; cdr3_aa: CSARKGGGKNIQYF
clone_size: .; j_call: TRBJ2-7; v_call: TRBV29-1; d_call: TRBD1; cdr3_nt: TGCAGCGTCCAACCACAGGGGGCGGGTGAGCAGTACTTC; cdr3_aa: CSVQPQGAGEQYF
clone_size: .; j_call: TRBJ2-7; v_call: TRBV18; d_call: .; cdr3_nt: TGTGCCAGCTCACCGAAGAGCGGAGACCTCTCCTACGAGCAGTACTTC; cdr3_aa: CASSPKSGDLSYEQYF
clone_size: .; j_call: TRBJ2-1; v_call: TRBV10-2; d_call: TRBD2; cdr3_nt: TGCGCCAGCAGTGACAATAGCGGGAGGACCTACAATGAGCAGTTCTTC; cdr3_aa: CASSDNSGRTYNEQFF
clone_size: few; j_call: TRBJ2-2; v_call: TRBV12-3/TRBV12-4; d_call: .; cdr3_nt: .; cdr3_aa: CASSLGTSGALGGSCFF
clone_size: many; j_call: TRBJ2-1; v_call: TRBV6-1; d_call: TRBD2; cdr3_nt: TGTGCCAGCAGCACCCGGACTAGTCAGCAGTTCTTC; cdr3_aa: CASSTRTSQQFF